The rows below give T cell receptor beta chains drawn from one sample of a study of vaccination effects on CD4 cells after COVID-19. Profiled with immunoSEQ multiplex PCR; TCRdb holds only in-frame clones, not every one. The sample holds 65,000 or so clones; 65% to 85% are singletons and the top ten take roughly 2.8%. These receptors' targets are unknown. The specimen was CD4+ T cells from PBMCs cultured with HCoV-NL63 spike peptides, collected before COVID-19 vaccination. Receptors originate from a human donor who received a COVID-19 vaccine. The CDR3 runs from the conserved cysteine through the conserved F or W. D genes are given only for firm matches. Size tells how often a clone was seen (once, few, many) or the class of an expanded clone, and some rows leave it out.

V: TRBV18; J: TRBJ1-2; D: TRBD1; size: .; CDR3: CASSPRVTGDSGYTF; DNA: TGTGCCAGCTCACCACGTGTGACAGGGGACTCTGGCTACACCTTC
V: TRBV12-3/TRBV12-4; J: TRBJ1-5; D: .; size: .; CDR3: CASRISNQPQHF; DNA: TGTGCCAGCAGGATTAGCAATCAGCCCCAGCATTTT
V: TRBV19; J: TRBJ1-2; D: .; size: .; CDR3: CASSILDSHNYGYTF; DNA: TGTGCCAGTAGTATTCTAGATTCTCATAACTATGGCTACACCTTC
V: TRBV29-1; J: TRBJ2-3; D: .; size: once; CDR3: CSVDGGTDTQYF; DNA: TGCAGCGTTGACGGGGGAACAGATACGCAGTATTTT
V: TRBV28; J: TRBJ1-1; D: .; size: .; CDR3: CASRVGSTEAFF; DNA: TGTGCCAGCAGGGTGGGTTCAACTGAAGCTTTCTTT
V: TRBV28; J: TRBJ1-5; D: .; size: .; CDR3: CASSSRPRQPQHF; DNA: TGTGCCAGCAGTTCCCGTCCCCGCCAGCCCCAGCATTTT
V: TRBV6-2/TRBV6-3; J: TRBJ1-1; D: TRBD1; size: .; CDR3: CASSYSGRGYTEAFF; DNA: TGTGCCAGCAGTTACTCGGGCAGGGGGTACACTGAAGCTTTCTTT
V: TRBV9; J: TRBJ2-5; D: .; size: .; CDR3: CASSVGSLQETQYF; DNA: TGTGCCAGCAGCGTAGGGTCTCTTCAAGAGACCCAGTACTTC
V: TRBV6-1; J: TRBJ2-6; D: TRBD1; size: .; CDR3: CASREDRAGANVLTF; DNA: TGTGCCAGCAGGGAAGACAGGGCTGGGGCCAACGTCCTGACTTTC
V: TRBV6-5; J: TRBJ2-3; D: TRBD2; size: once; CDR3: CASSYAGGPPDTQYF; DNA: TGTGCCAGCAGTTACGCGGGGGGGCCCCCAGATACGCAGTATTTT
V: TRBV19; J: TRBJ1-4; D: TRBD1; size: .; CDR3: CASSTPGQGATNEKLFF; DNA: TGTGCCAGTAGTACCCCGGGACAGGGCGCAACTAATGAAAAACTGTTTTTT
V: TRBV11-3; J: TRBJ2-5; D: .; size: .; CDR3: CASSPRLQWETQYF; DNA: TGTGCCAGCAGCCCCCGCTTACAGTGGGAGACCCAGTACTTC
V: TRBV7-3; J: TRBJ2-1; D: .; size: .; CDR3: CASSLGGGQMNEQFF; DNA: TGTGCCAGCAGCTTGGGGGGGGGCCAGATGAATGAGCAGTTCTTC
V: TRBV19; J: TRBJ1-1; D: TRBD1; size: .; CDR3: CASTKRQGWTEAFF; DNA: TGTGCCAGTACCAAACGACAGGGATGGACTGAAGCTTTCTTT
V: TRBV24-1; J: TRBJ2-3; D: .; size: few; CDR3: CATSDPGNTDTQYF; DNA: TGTGCCACCAGTGATCCGGGGAACACAGATACGCAGTATTTT
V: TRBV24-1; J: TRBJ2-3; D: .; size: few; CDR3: CATSDRAPSARVDTQYF; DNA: TGTGCCACCAGTGATCGGGCTCCTTCAGCGCGCGTGGATACGCAGTATTTT
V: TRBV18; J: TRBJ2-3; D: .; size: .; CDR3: CASSPPGRTDTQYF; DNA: TGTGCCAGCTCACCACCGGGCCGCACAGATACGCAGTATTTT
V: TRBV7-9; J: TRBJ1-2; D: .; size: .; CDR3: CASSLPSGRNYGYTF; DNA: TGTGCCAGCAGCCTGCCCTCGGGGCGCAACTATGGCTACACCTTC
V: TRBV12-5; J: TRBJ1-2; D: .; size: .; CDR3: CASGLVLSSGPPNYGYTF; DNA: TGTGCTAGTGGTTTGGTACTTTCTTCCGGTCCCCCTAACTATGGCTACACCTTC
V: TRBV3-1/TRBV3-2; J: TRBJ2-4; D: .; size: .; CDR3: CASSQGGTFLYF; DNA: TGTGCCAGCAGCCAAGGGGGTACCTTTCTGTACTTC
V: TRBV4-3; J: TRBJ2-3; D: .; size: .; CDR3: CASSQDARVTDTQYF; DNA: TGCGCCAGCAGCCAAGATGCCAGGGTTACAGATACGCAGTATTTT
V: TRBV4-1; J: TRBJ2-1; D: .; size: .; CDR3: CASSQREGLGEQFF; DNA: TGCGCCAGCAGCCAACGAGAAGGGCTGGGTGAGCAGTTCTTC
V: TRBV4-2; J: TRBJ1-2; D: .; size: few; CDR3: CASSQDGRNYGYTF; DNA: TGTGCCAGCAGCCAAGACGGTCGGAACTATGGCTACACCTTC
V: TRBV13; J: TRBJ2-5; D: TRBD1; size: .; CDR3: CASSSWGTGEMETQYF; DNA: TGTGCCAGCAGCTCATGGGGGACAGGGGAGATGGAGACCCAGTACTTC
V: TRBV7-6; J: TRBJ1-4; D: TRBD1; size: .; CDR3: CASSPRPGDRGIVRSTNEKLFF; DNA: TGTGCCAGCAGCCCCAGGCCCGGGGACAGGGGGATTGTTCGCTCAACTAATGAAAAACTGTTTTTT
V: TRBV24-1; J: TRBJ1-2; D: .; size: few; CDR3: CATSDSRVRGYTF; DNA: TGTGCCACCAGTGATAGCAGGGTTCGAGGCTACACCTTC
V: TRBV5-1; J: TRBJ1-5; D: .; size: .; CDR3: CASSSPPGDGWFLTQHF; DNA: TGCGCCAGCAGCTCTCCCCCCGGGGACGGTTGGTTTCTGACCCAGCATTTT
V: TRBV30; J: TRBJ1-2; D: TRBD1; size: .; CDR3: CAWRAGGSYGYTF; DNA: TGTGCCTGGAGAGCAGGGGGCTCTTATGGCTACACCTTC
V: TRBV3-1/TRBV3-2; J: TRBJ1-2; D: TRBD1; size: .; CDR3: CASRPAGGDYGYTF; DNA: TGTGCCAGCAGACCCGCAGGGGGGGACTATGGCTACACCTTC
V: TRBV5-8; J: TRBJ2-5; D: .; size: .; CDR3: CASSLDLRGTQYF; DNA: TGTGCCAGCAGCTTGGATCTTAGGGGGACCCAGTACTTC
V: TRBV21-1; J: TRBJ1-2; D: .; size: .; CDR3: CASSRGSNTPNYGYTF; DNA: TGTGCCAGCAGCAGAGGGTCTAACACCCCTAACTATGGCTACACCTTC
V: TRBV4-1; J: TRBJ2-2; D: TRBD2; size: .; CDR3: CASSLGLAGLNTGELFF; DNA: TGCGCCAGCAGCCTCGGACTAGCGGGACTCAACACCGGGGAGCTGTTTTTT
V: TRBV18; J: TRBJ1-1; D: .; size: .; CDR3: CASSPPGTNQGVTEAFF; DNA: TGTGCCAGCTCACCACCGGGAACCAATCAGGGAGTCACTGAAGCTTTCTTT
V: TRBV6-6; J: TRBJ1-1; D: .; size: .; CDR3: CASMGHENTEAFF; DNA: TGTGCCAGCATGGGACATGAGAACACTGAAGCTTTCTTT
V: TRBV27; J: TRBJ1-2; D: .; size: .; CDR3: CASTPRTADLRDGYTF; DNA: TGTGCCAGCACCCCAAGGACTGCGGACTTACGCGATGGCTACACCTTC
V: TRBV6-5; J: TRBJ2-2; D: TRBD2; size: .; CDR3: CASSYQGLAAGELFF; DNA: TGTGCCAGCAGTTACCAGGGACTAGCGGCCGGGGAGCTGTTTTTT
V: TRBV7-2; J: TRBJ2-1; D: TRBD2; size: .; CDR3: CASSNGRDHFSYNEQFF; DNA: TGTGCCAGCAGCAATGGGAGGGACCACTTCTCCTACAATGAGCAGTTCTTC
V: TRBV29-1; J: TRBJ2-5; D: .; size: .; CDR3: CSVVGKKETQYF; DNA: TGCAGCGTTGTAGGGAAGAAGGAGACCCAGTACTTC
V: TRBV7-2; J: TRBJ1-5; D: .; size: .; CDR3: CASSLFSGNQPQHF; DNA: TGTGCCAGCAGCTTATTCAGTGGCAATCAGCCCCAGCATTTT
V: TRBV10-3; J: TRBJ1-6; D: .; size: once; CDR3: CAISLTGGPSPLHF; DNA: TGTGCCATCAGTCTGACTGGAGGGCCCTCACCCCTCCACTTT
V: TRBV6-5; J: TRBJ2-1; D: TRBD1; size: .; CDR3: CASTETGVSYNEQFF; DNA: TGTGCCTCCACCGAAACAGGGGTATCCTACAATGAGCAGTTCTTC
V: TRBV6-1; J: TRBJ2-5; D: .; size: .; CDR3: CASSGNRRGTEETQYF; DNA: TGTGCCAGCAGTGGGAACCGGAGAGGGACCGAGGAGACCCAGTACTTC
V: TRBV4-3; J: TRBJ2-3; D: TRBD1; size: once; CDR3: CASSQAGGYGTDTQYF; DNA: TGCGCCAGCAGCCAAGCAGGGGGTTATGGCACAGATACGCAGTATTTT
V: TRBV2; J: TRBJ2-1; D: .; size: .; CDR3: CASSEFRGNAYNEQFF; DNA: TGTGCCAGCAGTGAATTCCGAGGGAACGCCTACAATGAGCAGTTCTTC
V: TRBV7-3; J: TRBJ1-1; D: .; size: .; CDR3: CASSFISGMNTEAFF; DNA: TGTGCCAGCAGCTTTATTAGCGGGATGAACACTGAAGCTTTCTTT
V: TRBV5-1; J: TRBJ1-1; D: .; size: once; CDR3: CASSLAGEGIGTEAFF; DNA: TGCGCCAGCAGCTTGGCCGGGGAGGGTATAGGCACTGAAGCTTTCTTT
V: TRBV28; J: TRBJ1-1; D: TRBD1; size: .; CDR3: CATLPTGTEAFF; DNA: TGTGCCACCCTACCGACAGGGACTGAAGCTTTCTTT
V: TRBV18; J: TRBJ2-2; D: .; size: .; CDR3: CASSLTYRANTGELFF; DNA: TGTGCCAGCTCGCTGACTTATAGGGCGAACACCGGGGAGCTGTTTTTT
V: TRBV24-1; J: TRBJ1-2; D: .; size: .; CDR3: CATSDSSTALGYTF; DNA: TGTGCCACCAGTGATTCGTCGACAGCCTTGGGCTACACCTTC
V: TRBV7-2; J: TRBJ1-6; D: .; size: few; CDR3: CASSLGSVSGSPLHF; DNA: TGTGCCAGCAGCTTAGGGAGCGTTAGCGGATCACCCCTCCACTTT
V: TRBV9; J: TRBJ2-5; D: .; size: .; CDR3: CASSVAPRGDLGETQYF; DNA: TGTGCCAGCAGCGTAGCACCCAGGGGGGACCTGGGGGAGACCCAGTACTTC
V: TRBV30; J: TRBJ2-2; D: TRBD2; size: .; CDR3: CAWSVLGAGRTSGELFF; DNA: TGTGCCTGGAGTGTTCTCGGAGCGGGGAGAACATCCGGGGAGCTGTTTTTT
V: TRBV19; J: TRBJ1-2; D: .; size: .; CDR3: CASSIGREDGYTF; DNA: TGTGCCAGTAGTATAGGCAGAGAAGATGGCTACACCTTC